The clone carrying this T cell receptor (beta chain) was seen only a few times. Its antigen is currently unknown. The data derive from a study of beta chain features in type 1 diabetes. Study-level points and caveats: Significant though moderate, a shortening of TCRB CDR3s appeared in all four CD4+ subsets of Type 1 diabetes patients.

The authors reverse transcribed all of the isolated RNA, so sequencing captured expressed TCRB transcripts. Profiling relied on immunoSEQ multiplex PCR, and the TCRdb table lists in-frame clones only, not all of them. The table has about 160,000 clones, 10% seen once. Deletions cut 0 bases from V and 0 bases from J, with 12 bases between. The length of the CDR3 is 16 residues. From germline, CDR1 is LGHNA and CDR2 YSLEER. This chain joins TRBV4-3 and TRBJ2-7; maybe TRBD2 (5 bases). The TCR originated in a man younger than 45 with type 1 diabetes. Sequences were obtained from central memory CD4+ T cells from blood. CDR3 in amino acids: CASSQDNRGSSYEQYF. CDR3 nucleotide sequence: TGCGCCAGCAGCCAAGATAACCGGGGAAGCTCCTACGAGCAGTACTTC.